Listed below are T cell receptor beta chains from one sample, sequenced in a study of blood T cell repertoires in COVID-19. Libraries were prepared by immunoSEQ multiplex PCR; TCRdb keeps only in-frame clonotypes and omits some of them. This sample has 300,000 to 350,000 clones, with 80% to 90% found just once. Input material: PBMCs or T cells enriched from blood (not recorded which). The origin of the receptors is a woman in her thirties or forties with acute COVID-19. Each CDR3 is given with its conserved first and last residue. The D gene is left open where the match is weak. Where a row states a size, it is once, few, many or the class of an expanded clone; other rows omit it.

v_call	d_call	j_call	clone_size	cdr3_nt	cdr3_aa
TRBV11-2	-	TRBJ2-3	few	TGTGCCAGCAGTTATCGGGGGGCCCCCACAGATACGCAGTATTTT	CASSYRGAPTDTQYF
TRBV9	-	TRBJ1-3	-	TGTGCCAGCAGCGTAGGTATAGGGACAAAGTTTGGAAACACCATATATTTT	CASSVGIGTKFGNTIYF
TRBV6-2/TRBV6-3	-	TRBJ1-2	-	TGTGCCAGCTGCCCGGGACTCATCTATGGCTACACCTTC	CASCPGLIYGYTF
TRBV6-1	-	TRBJ2-1	once	TGTGCCAGCAGTGAGAATCTAGCCTTCGAGCAGTTCTTC	CASSENLAFEQFF
TRBV5-4	TRBD1	TRBJ1-2	-	TGTGCCAGCAGCTTGGGCAACACAGGGGACTATGGCTACACCTTC	CASSLGNTGDYGYTF
TRBV28	-	TRBJ1-2	once	TGTGCCAGCAATCATTTATCCACGGGAGGGATTAACTATGGCTACACCTTC	CASNHLSTGGINYGYTF
TRBV18	-	TRBJ2-5	many	TGTGCCAGCTCACCAATCCTGTACCAAGAGACCCAGTACTTC	CASSPILYQETQYF
TRBV28	-	TRBJ2-1	few	TGTGCCAGCAGTTTGGGGGCTTTCAATGAGCAGTTCTTC	CASSLGAFNEQFF
TRBV11-3	-	TRBJ2-3	-	TGTGCCAGCAGCTTAGCTCGAGGAGCTGCAGATACGCAGTATTTT	CASSLARGAADTQYF
TRBV6-5	-	TRBJ2-3	-	TGTGCCAGCAGTTACTCGGCAGGCACCACAGATACGCAGTATTTT	CASSYSAGTTDTQYF
TRBV2	-	TRBJ1-1	-	TGTGCCAGCAGAACCACACAGAGAAACACTGAAGCTTTCTTT	CASRTTQRNTEAFF
TRBV6-5	TRBD2	TRBJ2-7	-	TGTGCCAGCACTCAGGCTAGCGGGGCCAACGAGCAGTACTTC	CASTQASGANEQYF
TRBV7-9	-	TRBJ2-1	once	TGTGCCAGCAGTCCTAGCGGACAGAACTACAATGAGCAGTTCTTC	CASSPSGQNYNEQFF
TRBV4-1	TRBD1	TRBJ1-5	-	TGCGCCAGCAGCCTCGGTACGACAGGGGGTCCTCAGCCCCAGCATTTT	CASSLGTTGGPQPQHF
TRBV7-9	TRBD2	TRBJ2-7	-	TGTGCCAGCAGCCAAGGGGCGGGAGGGGGACCCTACGAGCAGTACTTC	CASSQGAGGGPYEQYF
TRBV5-1	TRBD2	TRBJ2-7	-	TGCGCCCGCAGCTGGGCCGGCGGGGGGGCTTTCTACGAGCAGTACTTC	CARSWAGGGAFYEQYF
TRBV10-3	TRBD1	TRBJ1-1	few	TGTGCCATCAGCGGGGGACAGGCGGGGACTGAAGCTTTCTTT	CAISGGQAGTEAFF
TRBV5-6	TRBD1	TRBJ2-7	-	TGTGCCAGCAGCTTGGGACAGGGTAACGAGCAGTACTTC	CASSLGQGNEQYF
TRBV4-1	-	TRBJ1-1	-	TGCGCCAGCAGCCAAGCTCAGGGGATGAACACTGAAGCTTTCTTT	CASSQAQGMNTEAFF
TRBV7-2	-	TRBJ1-4	-	TGTGCCAGCAGCTTAGTAGCGGGATGGGGTGAAAAACTGTTTTTT	CASSLVAGWGEKLFF
TRBV5-1	TRBD1	TRBJ2-5	-	TGCGCCAGCAGCTCTACAGGGGGGCAAGAGACCCAGTACTTC	CASSSTGGQETQYF
TRBV7-8	TRBD1	TRBJ1-1	-	TGTGCCAGCAGCTCGCAATCGGGACAGGGGGCGAGGAAGACTGAAGCTTTCTTT	CASSSQSGQGARKTEAFF
TRBV4-3	-	TRBJ1-1	few	TGCGCCAGCAGCCAAGCAGGGTTTTTCACTGAAGCTTTCTTT	CASSQAGFFTEAFF
TRBV6-6	TRBD2	TRBJ2-7	-	TGTGCCAGCAGACCAGGGACTAGCGACGAGCAGTACTTC	CASRPGTSDEQYF
TRBV6-2/TRBV6-3	-	TRBJ2-7	-	TGTGCCAGCAGTTTGACAGGTGCGCGATACGAGCAGTACTTC	CASSLTGARYEQYF
TRBV3-1/TRBV3-2	TRBD1	TRBJ2-5	-	TGTGCCAGCAGCCCCGAAAGCCGGACAGGGACAGAGACCCAGTACTTC	CASSPESRTGTETQYF
TRBV2	-	TRBJ1-1	-	TGTGCCAGCAGCGGACGGGGGAACACTGAAGCTTTCTTT	CASSGRGNTEAFF
TRBV20-1	TRBD1	TRBJ1-2	-	TGCAGTGCTAGTGATTCCGGGACAGGGAGGAACTATGGCTACACCTTC	CSASDSGTGRNYGYTF
TRBV11-3	-	TRBJ1-5	-	TGTGCCAGCAGCTTAGGGGGCAGGGTTAGCAATCAGCCCCAGCATTTT	CASSLGGRVSNQPQHF
TRBV11-2	TRBD2	TRBJ2-7	few	TGTGCCAGCAGCCGGACTAGCGGGAGGGCGAGCCATTCGTACTTC	CASSRTSGRASHSYF
TRBV27	-	TRBJ1-1	few	TGTGCCAGCAGTTTTACGGGGTTCACTGAAGCTTTCTTT	CASSFTGFTEAFF
TRBV3-1/TRBV3-2	TRBD1	TRBJ1-2	-	TGTGCCAGCAGCCCCCGGGACAGGGCGGGCTACACCTTC	CASSPRDRAGYTF
TRBV14	-	TRBJ2-1	-	TGTGCCAGCAGCAACAGGGTAACCAATGAGCAGTTCTTC	CASSNRVTNEQFF
TRBV25-1	-	TRBJ2-1	-	TGTGCCAGCAGTGAAGGGGGCACCACAATGCAGTTCTTC	CASSEGGTTMQFF
TRBV9	-	TRBJ2-1	-	TGTGCCAGCAGCGTAGCAGCGCGAAGCTCCTACAATGAGCAGTTCTTC	CASSVAARSSYNEQFF
TRBV28	-	TRBJ1-5	once	TGTGCCAGCAGCCCGGGGGTGAGGGCAGCTCAGCCCCAGCATTTT	CASSPGVRAAQPQHF
TRBV5-4	TRBD2	TRBJ2-3	-	TGTGCCAGCAGCTTTAGCGGGGGGGTGCAGTGGGATACGCAGTATTTT	CASSFSGGVQWDTQYF
TRBV2	TRBD2	TRBJ2-7	once	TGTGCCAGCAGTGTGGACCCTAGCGGGAAACTGGACGAGCAGTACTTC	CASSVDPSGKLDEQYF
TRBV7-9	-	TRBJ1-3	-	TGTGCCAGCAGCCCCGCGGGGCAGAATACTGGAAACACCATATATTTT	CASSPAGQNTGNTIYF
TRBV7-9	-	TRBJ2-5	-	TGTGCCAGCAGCGCGGGGTTGGCCGGGGAGACCCAGTACTTC	CASSAGLAGETQYF
TRBV6-5	-	TRBJ1-2	-	TGTGCCAGCAGTTTGAACAGCTACTATGGCTACACCTTC	CASSLNSYYGYTF
TRBV14	-	TRBJ2-3	-	TGTGCCAGCAGCCAGCCAAATCGAGTAGGGGCAGATACGCAGTATTTT	CASSQPNRVGADTQYF
TRBV5-4	TRBD2	TRBJ2-3	-	TGTGCCAGCAGCCGTAGCGGGGGAAGCACAGATACGCAGTATTTT	CASSRSGGSTDTQYF
TRBV6-2/TRBV6-3	-	TRBJ1-1	-	TGTGCCAGCAGTTACTCCGTCGGGGGGAACACTGAAGCTTTCTTT	CASSYSVGGNTEAFF